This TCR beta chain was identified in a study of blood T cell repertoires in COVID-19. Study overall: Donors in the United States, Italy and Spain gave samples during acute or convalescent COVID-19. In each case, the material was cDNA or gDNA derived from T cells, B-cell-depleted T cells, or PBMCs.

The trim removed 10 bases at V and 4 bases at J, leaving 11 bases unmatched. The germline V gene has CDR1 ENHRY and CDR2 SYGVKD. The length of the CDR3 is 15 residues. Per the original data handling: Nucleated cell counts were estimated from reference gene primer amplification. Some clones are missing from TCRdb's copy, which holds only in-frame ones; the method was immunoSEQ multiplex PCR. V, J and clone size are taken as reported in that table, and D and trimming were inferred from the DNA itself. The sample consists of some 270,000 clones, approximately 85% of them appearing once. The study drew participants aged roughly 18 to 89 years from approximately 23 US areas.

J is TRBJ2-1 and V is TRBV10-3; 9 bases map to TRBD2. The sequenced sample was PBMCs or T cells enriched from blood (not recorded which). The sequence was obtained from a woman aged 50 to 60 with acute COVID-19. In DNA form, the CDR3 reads TGTGCCACCCTTCGGGGCGCGGGGGGGTACAATGAGCAGTTCTTC. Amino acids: CATLRGAGGYNEQFF.